A single sample gave rise to the 24 T cell receptor beta chains below, sequenced in a study of PD-1 blockade in classical Hodgkin lymphoma. Measured with immunoSEQ multiplex PCR; TCRdb has only the in-frame clones, and not every one. The top ten clones hold about 7.4% of a sample with 35,000 to 40,000 clones, roughly 88% of them seen once. With no exception, relapse followed autologous stem cell transplantation in all patients, and brentuximab vedotin exposure varied. Sequenced material: peripheral blood mononuclear cells (PBMCs), taken before the second cycle of nivolumab. Receptors were obtained from a human donor with classical Hodgkin lymphoma.

The CDR3 coding sequence is TGTGCCAGCAGTTTCAATAGCAATCAGCCCCAGCATTTT. It specifies CASSFNSNQPQHF. The chain is built from TRBV5-6 and TRBJ1-5; D uncertain. Trimming removed 5 bases from V and 0 bases from J, with 6 bases in between. Germline-derived CDR1 and CDR2 are SGHDT and YYEEEE. The length of the CDR3 is 13 residues.

V gene TRBV19 combines with J gene TRBJ1-1; D perhaps matches TRBD1 (6 bases). Germline CDR1 LNHDA, CDR2 SQIVND (reference sequence). The CDR3 covers 16 residues. With 4 bases removed from V and 6 bases from J, the gap between germline ends came to 21 bases. The DNA of the CDR3 is TGTGCCAGTAGTAGCAGGGGACGGGCGATCGCCTCTGAAGCTTTCTTT. This codes for CASSSRGRAIASEAFF.

The J gene is TRBJ2-7, the V gene TRBV27, with TRBD1 matching over 7 bases. This CDR3 contains 15 residues. CDR1 and CDR2 (germline): MNHEY, SMNVEV (reference sequence). V lost 4 bases and J lost 0; bases outside the gene matches: 6. CDR3 nucleotide sequence: TGTGCCAGCAGTTCGAGACAGGGACACTCCTACGAGCAGTACTTC. This sequence encodes CASSSRQGHSYEQYF.

The chain links TRBV10-3 to TRBJ2-7; D could derive from TRBD1 or TRBD2 (5 bases each). V lost 6 bases, J lost 3 bases, and 18 bases lay in between. Looked up from germline, CDR1 is ENHRY and CDR2 is SYGVKD. The CDR3 loop spans 15 amino acids. CDR3 amino acids: CAIRAGTPVVYEQYF. CDR3 DNA sequence: TGTGCCATCAGGGCCGGGACCCCGGTGGTCTACGAGCAGTACTTC.

This chain links TRBV4-1 with TRBJ2-3; D might be TRBD1 (6 bases). This CDR3 has 13 residues. Germline lookup yields CDR1 MGHRA and CDR2 YSYEKL. V was trimmed by 3 bases and J by 4 bases, leaving 8 bases between them. The CDR3 DNA reads as TGCGCCAGCAGCCAGCAGGGGCCAGATACGCAGTATTTT. Encoded protein: CASSQQGPDTQYF.

The chain couples TRBV2 to TRBJ1-6; no firm D call. V was shortened by 0 bases and J by 3 bases, with 9 bases between the two germline ends. The CDR3 contains 16 residues. Germline V CDR1 and CDR2: SNHLY, FYNNEI. The CDR3, as DNA: TGTGCCAGCAGTGAAGCGGGTCGGGGCTATAATTCACCCCTCCACTTT. This codes for CASSEAGRGYNSPLHF.

V gene TRBV6-1 combines with J gene TRBJ2-5; D unclear. V shed 8 bases and J shed 0 bases, with 7 bases lying between them. Looked up from germline, CDR1 is MNHNS and CDR2 is SASEGT. This CDR3 comprises 12 residues. CDR3 region: CASFTNQETQYF. In nucleotides, the CDR3 is TGTGCCAGCTTTACGAACCAAGAGACCCAGTACTTC.

V and J are TRBV7-3 and TRBJ2-7; no clear D gene. Per the germline V gene, CDR1 is SGHTA and CDR2 is FQGTGA. V lost 5 bases, J lost 4 bases, and 6 bases lay in between. This CDR3 is built from 11 residues. As DNA, the CDR3 is TGTGCCAGCAGCACCCTTTACGAGCAGTACTTC. Protein: CASSTLYEQYF.

This sequence joins TRBV11-3 and TRBJ2-3; weak D call: TRBD2 (5 bases). This CDR3 spans 17 amino acids. V shed 4 bases and J shed 6 bases, with 23 bases lying between them. Germline V CDR1 and CDR2: SGHNT, YENEEA. The chain's CDR3 is CASSSGELGDLLDTQYF. In DNA form, the CDR3 reads TGTGCCAGCAGCTCCGGGGAACTAGGCGACCTCCTGGATACGCAGTATTTT.

The chain recombines TRBV25-1 with TRBJ1-1; D is unclear. CDR1 is MGHDK and CDR2 is SYGVNS in the germline V gene. The CDR3 length is 16 residues. V lost 2 bases and J lost 1, with 14 bases in between. CDR3 region: CASSEPRGRRNTEAFF. Written as DNA, the CDR3 is TGTGCCAGCAGTGAACCGAGAGGACGTAGGAACACTGAAGCTTTCTTT.

This clone is medium-sized within its sample. V is TRBV10-3 and J is TRBJ2-2; tentatively, D is TRBD2 (5 bases). In germline, CDR1 is ENHRY, CDR2 SYGVKD. V lost 8 bases to trimming and J lost 7 bases, with 11 bases between them. This CDR3 has 12 residues. The CDR3 region is CAIETMSGELFF. The CDR3 bases are TGTGCCATCGAGACTATGAGCGGGGAGCTGTTTTTT.

The gene calls are TRBV7-9 and TRBJ1-4; 8 positions match TRBD1. The J segment lost 0 bases and the V segment lost 1 base, leaving 4 bases of the junction unmatched. The germline gives CDR1 SEHNR, CDR2 FQNEAQ (reference sequence). This CDR3 is built from 17 residues. The CDR3 loop is CASSLDQGAATNEKLFF. CDR3 coding DNA: TGTGCCAGCAGCTTAGATCAGGGGGCGGCAACTAATGAAAAACTGTTTTTT.

The chain joins TRBV7-9 to TRBJ2-1; D is unresolved. The CDR3 totals 14 residues. V lost 5 bases and J lost 8, with 16 bases in between. The germline V gene encodes CDR1 SEHNR and CDR2 FQNEAQ (reference sequence). The CDR3 here is CASSADIIYDEQFF. The CDR3 region has the DNA TGTGCCAGCAGCGCCGACATTATATATGATGAGCAGTTCTTC.

This chain connects TRBV19 to TRBJ1-6; D is unclear. The CDR3 is made up of 13 amino acids. Germline CDR1 reads LNHDA; CDR2 reads SQIVND (reference sequence). The V end lost 0 bases, the J end lost 8 bases, and 5 bases lay between the germline ends. CDR3 DNA sequence: TGTGCCAGTAGTATAGATCCCCATTCACCCCTCCACTTT. Translating it yields CASSIDPHSPLHF.

This sequence joins TRBV12-5 and TRBJ1-2; a possible D gene is TRBD1 (5 bases). The V gene lost 5 bases and the J gene lost 3 bases, with 31 bases spanning the gap. Germline CDR1 LGHNT, CDR2 FRNRAP. The CDR3 length is 20 residues. Here the CDR3 DNA reads TGTGCTAGTGGTACCCAAAAGAAGGACACCTCCCTAGGAGGCCACTATGGCTACACCTTC. It translates to CASGTQKKDTSLGGHYGYTF.

J is TRBJ2-7 and V is TRBV29-1, with 12 positions matching TRBD1. Germline V gene lookup returns CDR1 SQVTM and CDR2 ANQGSEA. After removal of 7 bases from V and 6 bases from J, the junction contained 4 bases not matched to a gene. CDR3 length equals 12 residues. DNA of the CDR3: TGCAGCGGGGGACAGGGGGCGGGCGAGCAGTACTTC. Residues: CSGGQGAGEQYF.

The chain combines TRBV6-5 with TRBJ2-5; 10 nucleotides agree with TRBD2. The J call may be wrong; the DNA end is better matched by TRBJ2-7. Germline CDR1 and CDR2: MNHEY and SVGAGI. The CDR3 consists of 16 residues. CDR3 sequence: CASSYSSSGSSYEQYF. As DNA, the CDR3 is TGTGCCAGCAGTTACTCATCTAGCGGGAGCTCCTACGAGCAGTACTTC.

The V and J genes are TRBV21-1 and TRBJ2-2; no check of the table's D call, TRBD2, against the DNA was made. TRBV21-1 counts as a pseudogene. This CDR3 has 10 amino acids. In DNA, the CDR3 is TGTGCCAGCAGCACGGTGCGGCTGTTTTTT. It specifies CASSTVRLFF.

The CDR3 DNA reads TGCGCCAGCAGCTTGCAGTCGTGGGGTAATGAAAAACTGTTTTTT. Translation: CASSLQSWGNEKLFF. The chain is built from TRBV5-1 and TRBJ1-4; no clear D. There are 15 residues in the CDR3. V was pared by 1 base and J by 4 bases, with 11 bases between. From germline, CDR1 is SGHRS and CDR2 YFSETQ.

This chain joins TRBV6-5 and TRBJ1-2; D is possibly TRBD1 (6 bases). CDR1 and CDR2 from the germline V gene are MNHEY and SVGAGI. V was pared by 2 bases and J by 5 bases, with 15 bases between. The CDR3 consists of 15 residues. CDR3 nucleotide sequence: TGTGCCAGCAGTTACAGGCGGGGGGCGATTTATGGCTACACCTTC. Amino acid sequence: CASSYRRGAIYGYTF.

The chain couples TRBV9 to TRBJ2-7; possibly TRBD1 or TRBD2 for D (5 bases each). Germline assignment: CDR1 SGDLS and CDR2 YYNGEE. Between the trimmed V and J ends, which lost 4 bases and 6 bases, there was a span of 20 bases. This CDR3 is 15 amino acids long. CDR3 residues: CASSLSGTHRSEQYF. DNA of the CDR3: TGTGCCAGCAGCCTTAGTGGGACCCACAGATCCGAGCAGTACTTC.

The chain is built from TRBV2 and TRBJ2-5; 7 bases fit TRBD2. The CDR3 spans 17 residues. Germline V gives CDR1 SNHLY, CDR2 FYNNEI. Losses at the gene ends were 4 bases for V and 5 bases for J; bases not matched to a gene: 16. In DNA, the CDR3 is TGTGCCAGCAGTGCAACCCCCGGGACTAAATTCGTGGAGACCCAGTACTTC. It encodes CASSATPGTKFVETQYF. The full variable domain, with the rest looked up from reference TRBV2 and TRBJ2-5, is EPEVTQTPSHQVTQMGQEVILRCVPISNHLYFYWYRQILGQKVEFLVSFYNNEISEKSEIFDDQFSVERPDGSNFTLKIRSTKLEDSAMYFCASSATPGTKFVETQYFGPGTRLLVL.

The J gene is TRBJ2-3, the V gene TRBV2; TRBD2 is a possible D gene (5 bases). The CDR3 spans 15 residues. The germline V and J ends were trimmed by 1 base and 2 bases, with 10 bases remaining between them. Germline CDR1 SNHLY, CDR2 FYNNEI. The CDR3 sequence is CASSEGERHTDTQYF. CDR3 DNA: TGTGCCAGCAGTGAAGGAGAGCGGCACACAGATACGCAGTATTTT.

The rearrangement links TRBV13 to TRBJ2-1; 14 bases match TRBD2. CDR3 length equals 15 residues. V shed 4 bases and J 7 bases; nucleotides not matched to a gene: 3. Germline values: CDR1 PRHDT, CDR2 FYEKMQ (reference sequence). CDR3 sequence: CASSSGTSGSNEQFF. The CDR3 nucleotides are TGTGCCAGCAGCTCCGGGACTAGCGGGAGTAATGAGCAGTTCTTC.